This TCR beta chain was found in a study of beta chain features in type 1 diabetes. Study-level findings and limits: Within patients, naive, central memory and Treg TCRB repertoires seemed more similar than within healthy donors. In all four CD4+ subsets, TCRB CDR3 length was significantly, moderately reduced in type 1 diabetes.

J was trimmed by 10 bases and V by 4 bases; bases with no gene match: 5. The CDR3 contains 11 residues. Germline assignment: CDR1 DFQATT and CDR2 SNEGSKA (reference sequence). For this clone: Its antigen is not identified.

Expressed TCRB transcripts were sequenced, since all the RNA that had been isolated was reverse transcribed. Measured with immunoSEQ multiplex PCR; TCRdb has only the in-frame clones, and not every one. The sample holds tens of thousands of clones; 55% to 80% are singletons and the top ten take around 0.29%. Each sorted fraction was over 95% pure. Sequencing input: stem cell memory CD4+ T cells from blood. The sequence came from a woman younger than 45 with type 1 diabetes. The V gene is TRBV20-1, the J gene TRBJ1-1; TRBD1 matches at 8 bases. DNA of the CDR3: TGCAGTGCTACCAGGACAGGGCGAGCTTTCTTT. It specifies CSATRTGRAFF.